The 11 T cell receptor beta chains given below trace back to one sample, sequenced in a study of cytomegalovirus exposure and HLA in healthy donors (TCRdb year 2017). The protocol used for the library was the immunoSEQ multiplex PCR assay. Entries here come from immuneACCESS through TCRdb and include only in-frame sequences with V and J called. Some clones fail to appear in such tables; in the studies checked, an unresolved V gene covers under half of the shortfall, and the cause of the remainder is unknown. This sample has about 250,000 clones in its table, and more than 75% of those were observed once. In total, the top ten clones hold 12% of the sample. The source material was PBMCs. The receptor source for this set is a man between 18 and 35 years old in good health and CMV-seropositive.

The chain uses TRBV2 and TRBJ2-3; 10 bases agree with TRBD2. The length of the CDR3 is 16 residues. Trimming removed 10 bases from V and 1 base from J; junction bases left unmatched: 11. Germline V CDR1 and CDR2: SNHLY, FYNNEI. The CDR3 here is CATQFPGLAGTDTQYF. CDR3 sequence (DNA): TGTGCCACCCAATTCCCAGGACTAGCGGGCACAGATACGCAGTATTTT. Using reference TRBV2 and TRBJ2-3 for the parts outside the CDR3, the full variable domain is EPEVTQTPSHQVTQMGQEVILRCVPISNHLYFYWYRQILGQKVEFLVSFYNNEISEKSEIFDDQFSVERPDGSNFTLKIRSTKLEDSAMYFCATQFPGLAGTDTQYFGPGTRLTVL.

This chain uses TRBV6-6 with TRBJ1-5, with TRBD1 identical over 8 bases. This CDR3 is 16 amino acids long. Germline V gene data show CDR1 as MNHNY and CDR2 as SVGAGI (reference sequence). Trimming took 5 bases from V and 2 from J; bases not matched to a gene: 8. The CDR3 loop reads CASSPDRVLGNQPQHF. CDR3 nucleotides: TGTGCCAGCAGTCCGGACAGGGTTCTGGGCAATCAGCCCCAGCATTTT.

This clone was counted a single time. The genes are TRBV9 and TRBJ1-4, with 9 positions matching TRBD1. Germline V gene data show CDR1 as SGDLS and CDR2 as YYNGEE. With V trimmed by 3 bases and J by 7 bases, 4 bases remained unmatched. This CDR3 region has 14 residues. The CDR3 sequence: CASSAGTGIEKLFF. DNA of the CDR3: TGTGCCAGCAGCGCCGGGACAGGGATTGAAAAACTGTTTTTT.

The chain is built from TRBV2 and TRBJ2-1; a weak D match, TRBD1 (6 bases). The V end was cut by 6 bases, the J end by 6 bases, with 18 bases between. CDR1 is SNHLY, CDR2 FYNNEI, per germline. CDR3 size: 15 residues. CDR3 residues: CASREIRLGANEQFF. DNA of the CDR3: TGTGCCAGCAGAGAAATCCGACTGGGGGCCAATGAGCAGTTCTTC. The full variable domain, rest sourced from reference TRBV2 and TRBJ2-1, is EPEVTQTPSHQVTQMGQEVILRCVPISNHLYFYWYRQILGQKVEFLVSFYNNEISEKSEIFDDQFSVERPDGSNFTLKIRSTKLEDSAMYFCASREIRLGANEQFFGPGTRLTVL.

This chain uses TRBV2 with TRBJ2-7, with D maybe TRBD2 (6 bases). Germline CDR1 and CDR2: SNHLY and FYNNEI. CDR3 length equals 15 residues. With 6 bases removed from V and 0 bases from J, the gap between germline ends came to 15 bases. The CDR3 protein is CASRGGRISSYEQYF. In nucleotides, the CDR3 is TGTGCCAGCAGGGGGGGACGTATAAGCTCCTACGAGCAGTACTTC.

The table lists this clone with a count of one. This sequence joins TRBV7-9 and TRBJ2-7; TRBD2 agrees at 11 bases. The V segment lost 5 bases and the J segment 3 bases; nucleotides outside the gene matches: 6. The CDR3 contains 15 residues. Germline V gene lookup returns CDR1 SEHNR and CDR2 FQNEAQ (reference sequence). CDR3 residues: CASSHGTSGDYEQYF. Written as DNA, the CDR3 is TGTGCCAGCAGCCACGGGACTAGCGGAGACTACGAGCAGTACTTC.

V usage is TRBV6-1 and J usage is TRBJ2-7; the match to TRBD1 covers 11 bases. The germline V gene has CDR1 MNHNS and CDR2 SASEGT. V lost 8 bases and J lost 2; bases outside the gene matches: 5. The CDR3 runs to 14 residues. The CDR3 is CASGPGQGAYEQYF. In DNA, the CDR3 is TGTGCCAGCGGACCGGGACAGGGGGCCTACGAGCAGTACTTC.

The gene calls are TRBV4-3 and TRBJ1-1; 7 bases align to TRBD1. V gave up 0 bases and J gave up 5 bases; unmatched junction bases: 15. Germline V gene lookup returns CDR1 LGHNA and CDR2 YSLEER. This CDR3 spans 18 amino acids. The CDR3 nucleotides are TGCGCCAGCAGCCAAGAGGGTGGGACAGTAATAAGGGGGACTGAAGCTTTCTTT. This sequence encodes CASSQEGGTVIRGTEAFF.

V and J are TRBV30 and TRBJ1-5; 7 bases align to TRBD1. V lost 0 bases, J lost 7 bases, and 6 bases stayed unmatched. CDR1 and CDR2 (germline): GTSNPN, SVGIG (reference sequence). The CDR3 spans 14 residues. CDR3 bases: TGTGCCTGGAGTGTAAAAGGGGGCCGACAGCCCCAGCATTTT. Translation: CAWSVKGGRQPQHF.

The rearrangement joins TRBV2 to TRBJ2-7; 11 bases are shared with TRBD1. J lost 5 bases, V lost 3 bases, and 6 bases had no gene match. Germline values: CDR1 SNHLY, CDR2 FYNNEI. CDR3 length: 15 residues. CDR3 protein: CASSDPRDRGNEQYF. CDR3 DNA sequence: TGTGCCAGCAGTGACCCCCGGGACAGGGGGAACGAGCAGTACTTC. The full variable domain, with the rest looked up from reference TRBV2 and TRBJ2-7, is EPEVTQTPSHQVTQMGQEVILRCVPISNHLYFYWYRQILGQKVEFLVSFYNNEISEKSEIFDDQFSVERPDGSNFTLKIRSTKLEDSAMYFCASSDPRDRGNEQYFGPGTRLTVT.

The gene calls are TRBV7-6 and TRBJ2-3; D possibly corresponds to TRBD2 (5 bases). CDR3 length: 15 amino acids. Germline-derived CDR1 and CDR2 are SGHVS and FNYEAQ. The V and J ends lost 1 base and 2 bases respectively, with 10 bases between them. The CDR3, as DNA: TGTGCCAGCAGCTTAGTAGGGAGAGCCACAGATACGCAGTATTTT. Protein: CASSLVGRATDTQYF.